This T cell receptor (beta chain) stems from a study of cytomegalovirus exposure and HLA in healthy donors. CDR3 length: 13 residues. The V gene lost 6 bases and the J gene lost 10 bases, with 19 bases spanning the gap. CDR1 is SQVTM, CDR2 ANQGSEA, per germline. 60 Vbeta and 13 Jbeta primers were used in PCR. Repertoires were generated with immunoSEQ multiplex PCR, while TCRdb's copy carries only in-frame clones and drops some. The repertoire table contains tens of thousands of clones. The sample was PBMCs. The rearrangement links TRBV29-1 to TRBJ2-1; the D gene is possibly TRBD2 (6 bases). The TCR sequence derives from a male donor in good health and CMV-seronegative. CDR3 amino acids: CSVTRGPRREQFF. CDR3 sequence (DNA): TGCAGCGTGACTAGAGGGCCCCGACGGGAGCAGTTCTTC.